This entry concerns a single T cell receptor beta chain. TCRdb passed the RT-PCR reads through MiXCR, listing each CDR3 protein once. This table holds roughly 880,000 distinct CDR3 sequences, approximately 19% found once. The source of the sample is a study of patients and donors after allogeneic stem cell transplantation. This CDR3 has 14 residues. V was trimmed by 2 bases and J by 2 bases, leaving 9 bases between them. Germline CDR1 MNHEY, CDR2 SVGAGI. This TCR was recovered from a human donor who was either an allogeneic HSCT recipient or a stem cell or donor lymphocyte infusion donor (not recorded which). It is not recorded whose cells these are; they may come from a transplant donor. The chain links TRBV6-5 to TRBJ1-1; D gene unclear. Sequencing was done on a sample of blood, either unsorted or a sorted T cell fraction (not recorded which). CDR3 protein: CASSYASLNTEAFF. The CDR3, as DNA: TGTGCCAGCAGTTACGCCTCCCTAAACACTGAAGCTTTCTTT.